A single TCR beta chain is shown here with its context. The antigen is unknown. The CDR3 has 13 amino acids. Trimming stripped 3 bases from V and 5 bases from J, with 8 bases between. In germline, CDR1 is LGHDT, CDR2 YNNKEL (reference sequence). The entry originates in a study of Ad26.COV2.S vaccination and SARS-CoV-2 variants. Study conclusions and caveats: Spike-specific responses of CD8+ and CD4+ T cells were reported to display substantial breadth after vaccination.

Method: immunoSEQ multiplex PCR; TCRdb's copy keeps in-frame clones and lacks some. The top ten hold around 5.1% of the sample, which has 120,000 to 150,000 clones, 75% to 90% seen once. The sequencing used peripheral blood, collected after recovery from COVID-19. The chain links TRBV3-1 (or the pseudogene TRBV3-2) to TRBJ1-5; D gene uncertain. This sequence was found in a human donor who had recovered from COVID-19. The CDR3 DNA reads as TGTGCCAGCAGCCAGGAAATGGATCAGCCCCAGCATTTT. It yields the protein CASSQEMDQPQHF.